Sequencing of this T cell receptor beta chain was carried out in a study of blood T cell repertoires in COVID-19. Study as a whole: Researchers got acute and convalescent COVID-19 samples from the United States, Italy and Spain. Sample material is recorded as cDNA or gDNA derived from T cells, B-cell-depleted T cells, or PBMCs.

Original data processing: Amplified reference gene primers provided the basis for estimating nucleated cell counts. The repertoire was sequenced with immunoSEQ multiplex PCR; TCRdb's copy has only in-frame clones and lacks some. D and trimming come from the DNA, and the V and J calls and clone size come from that table. The sample lists 140,000 to 150,000 clones; 85% to 90% were seen once. V was clipped by 4 bases and J by 4 bases; unmatched bases: 10. The length of the CDR3 is 15 residues. Germline CDR1 SGHTS, CDR2 YDEGEE. Sequencing was carried out using peripheral blood. The chain combines TRBV5-8 with TRBJ1-2; 7 bases line up with TRBD1. The receptor was derived from a human donor in a cohort sampled during active COVID-19. The CDR3 nucleotides are TGTGCCAGCAGCCGGGCATGGACAGGAGTCTATGGCTACACCTTC. This translates into CASSRAWTGVYGYTF.